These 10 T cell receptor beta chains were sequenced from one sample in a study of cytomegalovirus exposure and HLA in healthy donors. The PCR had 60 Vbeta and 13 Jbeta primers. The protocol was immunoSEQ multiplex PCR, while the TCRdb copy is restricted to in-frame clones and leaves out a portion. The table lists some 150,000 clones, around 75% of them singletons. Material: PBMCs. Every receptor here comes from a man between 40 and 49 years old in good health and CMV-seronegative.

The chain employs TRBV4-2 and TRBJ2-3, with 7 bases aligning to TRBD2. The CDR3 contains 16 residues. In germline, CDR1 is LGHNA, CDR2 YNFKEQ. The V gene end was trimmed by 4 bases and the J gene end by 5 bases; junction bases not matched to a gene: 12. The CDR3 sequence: CASSPGFAGVIDTQYF. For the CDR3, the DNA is TGTGCCAGCAGCCCCGGGTTCGCGGGGGTTATAGATACGCAGTATTTT.

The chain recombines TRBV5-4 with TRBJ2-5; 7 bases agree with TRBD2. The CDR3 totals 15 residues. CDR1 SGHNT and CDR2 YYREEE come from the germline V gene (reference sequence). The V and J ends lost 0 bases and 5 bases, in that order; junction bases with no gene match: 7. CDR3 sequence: CASSLAMQGGETQYF. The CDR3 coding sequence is TGTGCCAGCAGCTTGGCAATGCAGGGAGGGGAGACCCAGTACTTC.

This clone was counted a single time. The CDR3 sequence is CASSDQGLSNQPQHF. CDR3 DNA: TGTGCCAGCAGTGATCAGGGTTTGAGCAATCAGCCCCAGCATTTT. The chain recombines TRBV2 with TRBJ1-5; the D gene is possibly TRBD1 (5 bases). This CDR3 is 15 amino acids long. From germline, CDR1 is SNHLY and CDR2 FYNNEI. V lost 3 bases, J lost 1 base, and 10 bases lay in between.

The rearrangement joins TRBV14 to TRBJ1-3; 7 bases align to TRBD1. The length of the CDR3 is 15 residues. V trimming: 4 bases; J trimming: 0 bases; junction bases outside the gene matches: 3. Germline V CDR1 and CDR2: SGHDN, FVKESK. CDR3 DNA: TGTGCCAGCAGCCTGACAGGGCTCTCTGGAAACACCATATATTTT. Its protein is CASSLTGLSGNTIYF. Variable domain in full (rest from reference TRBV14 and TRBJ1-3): EAGVTQFPSHSVIEKGQTVTLRCDPISGHDNLYWYRRVMGKEIKFLLHFVKESKQDESGMPNNRFLAERTGGTYSTLKVQPAELEDSGVYFCASSLTGLSGNTIYFGEGSWLTVV.

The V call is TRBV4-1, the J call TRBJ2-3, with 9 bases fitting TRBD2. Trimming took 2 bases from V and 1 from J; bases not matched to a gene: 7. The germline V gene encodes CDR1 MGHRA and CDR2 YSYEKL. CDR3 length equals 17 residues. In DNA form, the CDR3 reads TGCGCCAGCAGCCAACCGGGGCGGGGGGGCGGCACAGATACGCAGTATTTT. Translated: CASSQPGRGGGTDTQYF.

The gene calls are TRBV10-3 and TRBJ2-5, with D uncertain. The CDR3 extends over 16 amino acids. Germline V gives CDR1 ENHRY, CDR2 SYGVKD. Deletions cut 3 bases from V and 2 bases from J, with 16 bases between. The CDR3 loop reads CAISDRTAIPQETQYF. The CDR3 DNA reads TGTGCCATCAGTGACAGAACAGCCATTCCACAAGAGACCCAGTACTTC.

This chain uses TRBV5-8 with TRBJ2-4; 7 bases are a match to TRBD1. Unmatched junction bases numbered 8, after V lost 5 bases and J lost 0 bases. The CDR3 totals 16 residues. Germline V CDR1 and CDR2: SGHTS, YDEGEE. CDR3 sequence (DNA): TGTGCCAGCAGATTCCGGGACAGACTAGCCAAAAACATTCAGTACTTC. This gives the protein CASRFRDRLAKNIQYF.

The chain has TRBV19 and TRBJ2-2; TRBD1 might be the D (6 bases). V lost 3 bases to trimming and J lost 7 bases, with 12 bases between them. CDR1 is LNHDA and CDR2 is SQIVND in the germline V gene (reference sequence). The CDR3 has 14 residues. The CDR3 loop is CASSIQGRGGELFF. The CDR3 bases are TGTGCCAGTAGTATCCAGGGCAGGGGCGGGGAGCTGTTTTTT.

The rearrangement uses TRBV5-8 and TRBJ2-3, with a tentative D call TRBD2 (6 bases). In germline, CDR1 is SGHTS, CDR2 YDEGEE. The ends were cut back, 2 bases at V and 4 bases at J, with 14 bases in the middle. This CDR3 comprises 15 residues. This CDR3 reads CASSLGDWTSDTQYF. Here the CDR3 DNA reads TGTGCCAGCAGCTTAGGGGACTGGACTTCAGATACGCAGTATTTT.

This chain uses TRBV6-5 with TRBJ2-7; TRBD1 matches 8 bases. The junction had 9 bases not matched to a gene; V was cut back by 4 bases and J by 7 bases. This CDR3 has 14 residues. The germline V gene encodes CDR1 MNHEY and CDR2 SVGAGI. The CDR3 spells CASSLSGGYGEQYF. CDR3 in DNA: TGTGCCAGCAGTTTATCAGGGGGCTATGGGGAGCAGTACTTC.